This is a list of T cell receptor beta chains from one sample in a study of control samples from healthy donors and cancer patients. Generated by immunoSEQ multiplex PCR, the TCRdb table keeps only in-frame clones and is missing some. The top ten clones hold 7.6% of a sample with approximately 85,000 clones, roughly 89% of them seen once. Sequenced input: blood. The receptors shown here come from a woman aged 60-75 years in good health. CDR3s include the opening cysteine and the closing phenylalanine or tryptophan. Each record gives: clone size, D gene, V gene, J gene, CDR3 DNA, CDR3 protein. The D gene is left open where the match is weak. Size is stated for part of the rows, as once, few or many counts, or as a class when the clone is expanded.

size: .; D: TRBD2; V: TRBV20-1; J: TRBJ2-1; DNA: TGCAGTGCTAGTCGCCGGGGGGGCCCCAATGAGCAGTTCTTC; CDR3: CSASRRGGPNEQFF
size: .; D: .; V: TRBV7-3; J: TRBJ2-7; DNA: TGTGCCAGCAGCTTAATGGGGAGCGCCTCCTACGAGCAGTACTTC; CDR3: CASSLMGSASYEQYF
size: .; D: TRBD2; V: TRBV6-1; J: TRBJ2-3; DNA: TGTGCCAGCGGAACGGGACTAGCGATCACAGATACGCAGTATTTT; CDR3: CASGTGLAITDTQYF
size: .; D: .; V: TRBV28; J: TRBJ2-7; DNA: TGTGCCAGCAGTCAGAGAGTCGAGCAGTACTTC; CDR3: CASSQRVEQYF
size: once; D: .; V: TRBV23-1; J: TRBJ2-7; DNA: TGCGCCAGCAGTCAATCTGCATTGGGATGGGACTCCTACGAGCAGTACTTC; CDR3: CASSQSALGWDSYEQYF
size: .; D: TRBD1; V: TRBV5-4; J: TRBJ1-1; DNA: TGTGCCAGCAGCTCAATATCAGGGACAGGGAGGACTGAAGCTTTCTTT; CDR3: CASSSISGTGRTEAFF
size: .; D: .; V: TRBV2; J: TRBJ2-3; DNA: TGTGCCAGCAGTGATTGGGGGAAGACAGATACGCAGTATTTT; CDR3: CASSDWGKTDTQYF
size: .; D: TRBD2; V: TRBV9; J: TRBJ2-3; DNA: TGTGCCAGCAGCGTGGCAGCGGGGGGCCTCGGTGGCACAGATACGCAGTATTTT; CDR3: CASSVAAGGLGGTDTQYF
size: .; D: TRBD1; V: TRBV11-2; J: TRBJ2-5; DNA: TGTGCCAGTAACCGGGGACAGGGGGGATTAGAGACCCAGTACTTC; CDR3: CASNRGQGGLETQYF
size: .; D: .; V: TRBV7-2; J: TRBJ1-5; DNA: TGTGCCAGCAGCTTATTTGGCCAATCTATCGGTCAGCCCCAGCATTTT; CDR3: CASSLFGQSIGQPQHF
size: .; D: .; V: TRBV12-3/TRBV12-4; J: TRBJ1-5; DNA: TGTGCCAGCAGTTTACAAGGAGCCGGGGCCCAGCATTTT; CDR3: CASSLQGAGAQHF
size: .; D: TRBD1; V: TRBV9; J: TRBJ1-2; DNA: TGTGCCAGCAGCCTGGGACAGGGGAACTATGGCTACACCTTC; CDR3: CASSLGQGNYGYTF
size: .; D: .; V: TRBV6-2/TRBV6-3; J: TRBJ2-3; DNA: TGTGCCAGCAGTCTACTAGGTGTCACCGTCACAGATACGCAGTATTTT; CDR3: CASSLLGVTVTDTQYF
size: .; D: .; V: TRBV12-3/TRBV12-4; J: TRBJ2-1; DNA: TGTGCCAGCAGTTTTATAGGGAATGAGCAGTTCTTC; CDR3: CASSFIGNEQFF
size: .; D: .; V: TRBV5-4; J: TRBJ2-5; DNA: TGTGCCAGCAGCGCTGACAGGCCTTTGAGGGAGACCCAGTACTTC; CDR3: CASSADRPLRETQYF
size: .; D: .; V: TRBV7-9; J: TRBJ1-5; DNA: TGTGCCAGCAGCTCCCAATATAGCAATCAGCCCCAGCATTTT; CDR3: CASSSQYSNQPQHF
size: .; D: .; V: TRBV2; J: TRBJ2-2; DNA: TGTGCCAGCAGTAGGCAAAACACCGGGGAGCTGTTTTTT; CDR3: CASSRQNTGELFF
size: .; D: .; V: TRBV7-3; J: TRBJ1-1; DNA: TGTGCCAGCAGCTCCACAGGGAACACTGAAGCTTTCTTT; CDR3: CASSSTGNTEAFF
size: .; D: .; V: TRBV1; J: TRBJ2-5; DNA: TGCACCAGCAGCCAACGGACAGGGTTGAAGACCCAGTACTTC; CDR3: CTSSQRTGLKTQYF
size: .; D: .; V: TRBV29-1; J: TRBJ1-5; DNA: TGCAGCGTTGGGGGGGCTGGCAATCAGCCCCAGCATTTT; CDR3: CSVGGAGNQPQHF
size: .; D: .; V: TRBV5-4; J: TRBJ1-2; DNA: TGTGCCAGCAGCTTGGCAGTAGGGACACCGAACTATGGCTACACCTTC; CDR3: CASSLAVGTPNYGYTF
size: .; D: .; V: TRBV5-1; J: TRBJ1-1; DNA: TGCGCCAGCAGCTTGGCCCCCGGGACGCAGAACACTGAAGCTTTCTTT; CDR3: CASSLAPGTQNTEAFF
size: .; D: TRBD2; V: TRBV28; J: TRBJ2-3; DNA: TGTGCCAGCAGCCTAGCGGGAGGGGCCCGCACAGATACGCAGTATTTT; CDR3: CASSLAGGARTDTQYF
size: few; D: .; V: TRBV6-5; J: TRBJ1-3; DNA: TGTGCCAGCAGTTCCGGACAATACTCTGGAAACACCATATATTTT; CDR3: CASSSGQYSGNTIYF
size: .; D: TRBD2; V: TRBV6-1; J: TRBJ2-7; DNA: TGTGCCAGCAGTGTCCTACCGACTAGCGGGCCCTACGAGCAGTACTTC; CDR3: CASSVLPTSGPYEQYF
size: .; D: TRBD2; V: TRBV5-1; J: TRBJ2-1; DNA: TGCGCCAGCAGACCGGGGACTACTGGGGTCAATGAGCAGTTCTTC; CDR3: CASRPGTTGVNEQFF
size: few; D: TRBD1; V: TRBV5-4; J: TRBJ2-7; DNA: TGTGCCAGCAGCCATTGGACAGGCCTCGAGCAGTACTTC; CDR3: CASSHWTGLEQYF
size: .; D: TRBD1; V: TRBV6-5; J: TRBJ2-7; DNA: TGTGCCAGCAGTTACGCAGGGACAGGGGGGACCTACGAGCAGTACTTC; CDR3: CASSYAGTGGTYEQYF
size: .; D: .; V: TRBV4-2; J: TRBJ2-5; DNA: TGTGCCAGCAGCCCTGGCCGGAGGGGCGCCTCAGAGACCCAGTACTTC; CDR3: CASSPGRRGASETQYF
size: .; D: .; V: TRBV11-2; J: TRBJ2-1; DNA: TGTGCCAGCAGCTTAGTGACAATCAATGAGCAGTTCTTC; CDR3: CASSLVTINEQFF
size: .; D: TRBD2; V: TRBV18; J: TRBJ2-7; DNA: TGTGCCAGCTCACTCGGGACTAGCGGGCTTGCCACCTACGAGCAGTACTTC; CDR3: CASSLGTSGLATYEQYF
size: few; D: .; V: TRBV7-8; J: TRBJ1-2; DNA: TGTGCCAGCAGCCCGACGGGCGGGGGGGCTGAGGGCTACACCTTC; CDR3: CASSPTGGGAEGYTF
size: .; D: .; V: TRBV12-2; J: TRBJ2-7; DNA: TGTGCAAGTCGCTTAAAAGTAGGGGACAACTCCTACGAGCAGTACTTC; CDR3: CASRLKVGDNSYEQYF
size: .; D: TRBD1; V: TRBV2; J: TRBJ2-7; DNA: TGTGCCAGCAGTGAAGGACAGGGGAGGTACGAGCAGTACTTC; CDR3: CASSEGQGRYEQYF
size: .; D: TRBD1; V: TRBV7-9; J: TRBJ1-1; DNA: TGTGCCAGCAGCCAGCGACAGGGGGACACTGAAGCTTTCTTT; CDR3: CASSQRQGDTEAFF
size: once; D: .; V: TRBV19; J: TRBJ1-2; DNA: TGTGCCAGTAGTACTGGGCTCACTAACTATGGCTACACCTTC; CDR3: CASSTGLTNYGYTF
size: .; D: TRBD2; V: TRBV19; J: TRBJ2-3; DNA: TGTGCCAGTAGTAACAGCGGGGGCTCTAGCACAGATACGCAGTATTTT; CDR3: CASSNSGGSSTDTQYF
size: once; D: .; V: TRBV18; J: TRBJ2-1; DNA: TGTGCCAGCTCACCCGGGTGGGATGAGCAGTTCTTC; CDR3: CASSPGWDEQFF
size: .; D: TRBD1; V: TRBV6-5; J: TRBJ1-5; DNA: TGTGCCAGCACCCCGACAGGGCTGAATCAGCCCCAGCATTTT; CDR3: CASTPTGLNQPQHF
size: .; D: TRBD1; V: TRBV19; J: TRBJ1-5; DNA: TGTGCCAGTAGTATAGATGGGACAGGGGGCGTTCTGACCGCGAATCAGCCCCAGCATTTT; CDR3: CASSIDGTGGVLTANQPQHF
size: .; D: TRBD2; V: TRBV15; J: TRBJ2-7; DNA: TGTGCCACCAGCAGATCGGGACTAGCGGGAGGGCCGGGCGAGCAGTACTTC; CDR3: CATSRSGLAGGPGEQYF
size: .; D: TRBD2; V: TRBV9; J: TRBJ2-5; DNA: TGTGCCAGCAGCGTAGGGACTAGCGGGAGGTCAGAGACCCAGTACTTC; CDR3: CASSVGTSGRSETQYF